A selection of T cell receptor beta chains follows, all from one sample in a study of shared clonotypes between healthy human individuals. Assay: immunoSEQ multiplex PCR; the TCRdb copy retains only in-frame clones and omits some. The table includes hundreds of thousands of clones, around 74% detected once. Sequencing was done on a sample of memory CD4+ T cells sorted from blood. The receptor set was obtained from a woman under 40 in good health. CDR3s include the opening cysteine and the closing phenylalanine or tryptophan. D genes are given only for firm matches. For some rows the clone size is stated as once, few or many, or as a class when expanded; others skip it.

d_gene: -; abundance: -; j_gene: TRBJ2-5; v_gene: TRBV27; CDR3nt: TGTGCCAGCAGTCCGCGGCCTCTGGGGCAAGAGACCCAGTACTTC; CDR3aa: CASSPRPLGQETQYF
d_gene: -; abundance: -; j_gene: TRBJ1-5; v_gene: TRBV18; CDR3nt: TGTGCCAGCTCACACAACCCTAGCAATCAGCCCCAGCATTTT; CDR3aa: CASSHNPSNQPQHF
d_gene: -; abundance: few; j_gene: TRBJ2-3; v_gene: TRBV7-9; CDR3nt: TGTGCCAGCAGCTTCTCGAATACAGATACGCAGTATTTT; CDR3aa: CASSFSNTDTQYF
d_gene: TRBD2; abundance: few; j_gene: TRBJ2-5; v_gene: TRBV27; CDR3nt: TGTGCCAGCAGTTCCCTACCTTCCGGGACTAGGTACTTC; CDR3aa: CASSSLPSGTRYF
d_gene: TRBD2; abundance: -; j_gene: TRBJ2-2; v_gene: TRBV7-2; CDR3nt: TGTGCCAGCAGCTTAGTTAGCGGGGCACGTGTCGCCGGGGAGCTGTTTTTT; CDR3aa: CASSLVSGARVAGELFF
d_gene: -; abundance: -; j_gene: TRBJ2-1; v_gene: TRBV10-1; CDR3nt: TGCGCCACCTCCCGGGCCTCTCCCAATGAGCAGTTCTTC; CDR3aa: CATSRASPNEQFF
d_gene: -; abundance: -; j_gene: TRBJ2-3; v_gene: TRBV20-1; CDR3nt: TGCAGTGCTAAACAGGGAGATACGCAGTATTTT; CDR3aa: CSAKQGDTQYF
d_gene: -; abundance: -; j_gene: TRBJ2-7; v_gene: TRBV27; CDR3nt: TGTGCCAGCAGAACGGACGGTACCCTGTCCCACGAGCAGTACTTC; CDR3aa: CASRTDGTLSHEQYF
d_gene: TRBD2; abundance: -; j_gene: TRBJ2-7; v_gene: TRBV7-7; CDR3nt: TGTGCCAGCAGCTTATCCGGGACTAGTGGCGAGCAGTACTTC; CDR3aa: CASSLSGTSGEQYF
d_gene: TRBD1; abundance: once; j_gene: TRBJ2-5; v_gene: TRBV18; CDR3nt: TGTGCCAGCTCATGGGACAGGGGGCCAGGTGGCGAGACCCAGTACTTC; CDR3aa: CASSWDRGPGGETQYF
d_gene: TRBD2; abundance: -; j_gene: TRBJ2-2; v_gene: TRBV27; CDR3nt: TGTGCCAGCAGACTAACCGGGACTAGCGCCACCGGGGAGCTGTTTTTT; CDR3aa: CASRLTGTSATGELFF
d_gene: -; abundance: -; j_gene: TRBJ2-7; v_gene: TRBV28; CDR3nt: TGTGCCAGCAGTCCAAACAGGGACTCCTACGAGCAGTACTTC; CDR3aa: CASSPNRDSYEQYF
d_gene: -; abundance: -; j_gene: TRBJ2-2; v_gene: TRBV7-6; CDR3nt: TGTGCCAGCAGCAGGAGGGGGGCGTCCGGGGAGCTGTTTTTT; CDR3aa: CASSRRGASGELFF
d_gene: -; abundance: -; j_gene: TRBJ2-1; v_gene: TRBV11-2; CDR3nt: TGTGCCAGCGGCCGAGGGGAGGGGGAATACAATGAGCAGTTCTTC; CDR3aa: CASGRGEGEYNEQFF
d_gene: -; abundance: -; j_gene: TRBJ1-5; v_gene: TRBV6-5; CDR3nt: TGTGCCAGCAGTTACTACGGGCCTGAGCCCCAGCATTTT; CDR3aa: CASSYYGPEPQHF
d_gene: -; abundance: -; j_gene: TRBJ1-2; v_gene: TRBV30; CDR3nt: TGTGCCTGGAGTGTGAGCAGGGGCTATGGCTACACCTTC; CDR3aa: CAWSVSRGYGYTF
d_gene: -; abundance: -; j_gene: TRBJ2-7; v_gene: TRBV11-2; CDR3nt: TGTGCCAGCAGCTCACCCCATTCTCGATTATCCAGCGAGCAGTACTTC; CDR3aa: CASSSPHSRLSSEQYF
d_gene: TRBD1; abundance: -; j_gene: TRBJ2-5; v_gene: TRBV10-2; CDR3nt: TGCGCCAGCACCCAAGACAGGGAAGAGACCCAGTACTTC; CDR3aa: CASTQDREETQYF
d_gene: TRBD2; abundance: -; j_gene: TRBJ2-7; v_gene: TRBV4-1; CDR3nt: TGCGCCAGCAGACGGGAGGGCCCTACTTCCGAGCAGTACTTC; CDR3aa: CASRREGPTSEQYF
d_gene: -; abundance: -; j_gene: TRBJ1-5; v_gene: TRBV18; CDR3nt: TGTGCCAGCTCACCACCGGGGGGCCTGGGCAATCAGCCCCAGCATTTT; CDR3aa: CASSPPGGLGNQPQHF
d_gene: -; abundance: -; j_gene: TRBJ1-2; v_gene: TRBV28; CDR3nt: TGTGCCAGCAGTTCGAACAGGGTCGGCTATGGCTACACCTTC; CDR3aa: CASSSNRVGYGYTF
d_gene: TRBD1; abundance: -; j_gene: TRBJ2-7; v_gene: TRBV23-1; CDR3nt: TGCGCCAGAACTGCTGGGACAGTTGCTAGGGGTGAGCAGTACTTC; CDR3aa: CARTAGTVARGEQYF
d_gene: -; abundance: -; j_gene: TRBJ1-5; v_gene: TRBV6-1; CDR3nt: TGTGCCAGCGGTCCCCAAACGGATAGCAATCAGCCCCAGCATTTT; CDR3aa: CASGPQTDSNQPQHF
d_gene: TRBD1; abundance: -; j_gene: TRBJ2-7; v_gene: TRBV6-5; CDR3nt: TGTGCCAGCAGGTCACGGGACAGACCCTACGAGCAGTACTTC; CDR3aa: CASRSRDRPYEQYF
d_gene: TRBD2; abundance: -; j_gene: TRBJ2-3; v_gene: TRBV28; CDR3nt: TGTGCCAGCAGTAAAGGGCGGGAGCCGTCCACGCAGTATTTT; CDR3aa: CASSKGREPSTQYF
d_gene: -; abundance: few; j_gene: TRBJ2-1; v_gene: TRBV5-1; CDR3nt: TGCGCCAGCAGCTTGGAGGGCGGGCAGTTCTTC; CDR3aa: CASSLEGGQFF
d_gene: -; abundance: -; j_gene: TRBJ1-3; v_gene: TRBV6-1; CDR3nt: TGTGCCAGCAGTGAAGTGTTCTGGGACCTGCCTGGAAACACCATATATTTT; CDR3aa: CASSEVFWDLPGNTIYF
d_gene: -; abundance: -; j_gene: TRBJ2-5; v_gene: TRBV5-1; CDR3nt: TGCGCCAGCCGTACCGAGGCACAAGAGACCCAGTACTTC; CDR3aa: CASRTEAQETQYF
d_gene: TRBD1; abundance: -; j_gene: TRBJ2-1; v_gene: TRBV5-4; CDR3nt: TGTGCCAGCAGCCTGGACAGGGGGGGATACAATGAGCAGTTCTTC; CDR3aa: CASSLDRGGYNEQFF
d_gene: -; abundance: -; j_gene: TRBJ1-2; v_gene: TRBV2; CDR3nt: TGTGCCAGCAGTGAAGTCCAGGGCTACTATGGCTACACCTTC; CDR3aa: CASSEVQGYYGYTF
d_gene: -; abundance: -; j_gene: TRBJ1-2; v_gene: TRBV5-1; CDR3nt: TGCGCCAGCAGGCAGGCTTCGGTCCAAAGAGTCTATGGCTACACCTTC; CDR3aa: CASRQASVQRVYGYTF
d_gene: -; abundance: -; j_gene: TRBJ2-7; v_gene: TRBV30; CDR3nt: TGTGCCTGGAGTGTACTGCTGGGGTCCGAGCAGTACTTC; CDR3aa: CAWSVLLGSEQYF
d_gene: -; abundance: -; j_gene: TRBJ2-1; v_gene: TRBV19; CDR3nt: TGTGCCAGTAGTATAGAGGGTCGAGGGAGAGGCGGCTACAATGAGCAGTTCTTC; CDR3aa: CASSIEGRGRGGYNEQFF
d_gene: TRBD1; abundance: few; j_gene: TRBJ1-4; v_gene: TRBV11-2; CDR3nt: TGTGCCAGCAGCGCAGGGGGGGGGAATGAAAAACTGTTTTTT; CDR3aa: CASSAGGGNEKLFF
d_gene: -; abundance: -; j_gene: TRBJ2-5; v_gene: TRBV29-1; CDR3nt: TGCAGCGTAAGAGGGGCCTACCAAGAGACCCAGTACTTC; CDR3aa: CSVRGAYQETQYF
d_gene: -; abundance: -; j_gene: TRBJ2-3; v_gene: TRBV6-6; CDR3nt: TGTGCCAGCAACAGGTTAAGTAGCACAGATACGCAGTATTTT; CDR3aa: CASNRLSSTDTQYF
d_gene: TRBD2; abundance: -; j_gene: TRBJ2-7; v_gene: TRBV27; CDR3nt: TGTGCCAGCAGTTCCCTAGCGGGAGCCTACGAGCAGTACTTC; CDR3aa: CASSSLAGAYEQYF
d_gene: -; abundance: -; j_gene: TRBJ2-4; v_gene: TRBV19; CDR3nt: TGTGCCAGTAGTACAGACAGGAATAATAAAAACATTCAGTACTTC; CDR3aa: CASSTDRNNKNIQYF
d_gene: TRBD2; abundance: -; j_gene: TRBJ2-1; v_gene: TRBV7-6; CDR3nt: TGTGCCAGCAGCTTAGTGGGACTAGCGACAAATGAGCAGTTCTTC; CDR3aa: CASSLVGLATNEQFF
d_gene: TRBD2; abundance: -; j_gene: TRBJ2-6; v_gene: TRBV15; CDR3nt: TGTGCCACCGGCACCGTAGCGGGAGGGCCTGGGGCCAACGTCCTGACTTTC; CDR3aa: CATGTVAGGPGANVLTF
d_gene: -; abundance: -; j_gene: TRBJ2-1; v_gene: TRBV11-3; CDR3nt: TGTGCCAGCAGCTTATTGGTAGGGAGGGAGCAGTTCTTC; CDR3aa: CASSLLVGREQFF
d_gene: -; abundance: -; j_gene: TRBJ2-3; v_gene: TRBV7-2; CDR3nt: TGTGCCAGCAGCTCTTGGACAGCCACAGATACGCAGTATTTT; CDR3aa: CASSSWTATDTQYF